This T cell receptor beta chain was captured by sequencing in a study of OX40 agonist ivuxolimab in advanced cancers. On the study more broadly: Patients received ivuxolimab, an agonistic anti-OX40 (CD134) antibody. Study outcomes and limitations: Antigen targets of the expanded peripheral T cells went undetermined.

Trimming shortened V by 4 bases and J by 0 bases, and 15 bases separated the two germline ends. CDR3 length: 17 amino acids. Germline assignment: CDR1 MGHRA and CDR2 YSYEKL. The table came from immunoSEQ multiplex PCR; TCRdb's copy has only in-frame clones and leaves some out. The sample yields roughly 46,000 clones, about 91% seen once. This clone was seen a single time. Its antigen is not identified. The V call is TRBV4-1, the J call TRBJ2-2; D could derive from TRBD1 or TRBD2 (6 bases each). Sequenced here: CD4+ or CD8+ T cells sorted from blood, sampled in a trial of the OX40 agonist ivuxolimab. The receptor was derived from an adult with an advanced solid tumor such as melanoma, head and neck, liver or kidney cancer. The CDR3 here is CASSPYWGATNTGELFF. The CDR3 coding sequence is TGCGCCAGCAGCCCGTACTGGGGGGCCACGAACACCGGGGAGCTGTTTTTT.